These 13 T cell receptor beta chains originate from one sample sequenced in a study of CD8 T cells in ankylosing spondylitis (dated by TCRdb to 2016 to 2017). Summary of the overall study and its limitations: A TCR beta motif of fewer than 10 highly homologous amino acid variants appeared characteristic of blood from ankylosing spondylitis patients.

Receptors were amplified or captured by 5' RACE. TCRdb names Illumina HiSeq 2500 as the instrument used. The public reads were run again by TCRdb, first through fastp at Q25 and then through MiXCR, and only productive beta chains were kept. Rows merge per CDR3 protein into single entries with the most common DNA and genes. Recorded for this sample are roughly 670,000 distinct CDR3 sequences; 19% of them occurred a single time. Under 20% of the sample rests with the top ten. These receptors have no identified antigens. The specimen was blood, either unsorted or a sorted T cell fraction (not recorded which). These receptors were taken from a male donor with ankylosing spondylitis.

The rearrangement uses TRBV20-1 and TRBJ2-1; 9 bases fit TRBD2. Germline values: CDR1 DFQATT, CDR2 SNEGSKA (reference sequence). The length of the CDR3 is 14 residues. The junction had 4 bases not matched to a gene; V was cut back by 4 bases and J by 3 bases. Written as DNA, the CDR3 is TGCAGTGCTATAGCGGGGGCCGTCTACAATGAGCAGTTCTTC. Its translation is CSAIAGAVYNEQFF.

The chain combines TRBV6-5 with TRBJ2-2; D may correspond to TRBD1 or TRBD2 (5 bases each). The length of the CDR3 is 15 residues. V was clipped by 2 bases and J by 6 bases, with 13 bases between them. Germline values: CDR1 MNHEY, CDR2 SVGAGI. As DNA, the CDR3 is TGTGCCAGCAGTTACCCGAGAGGGGCGGCCGGGGAGCTGTTTTTT. Its translation: CASSYPRGAAGELFF.

The chain has TRBV5-1 and TRBJ2-3; the D gene is possibly TRBD1 (5 bases). V was cut by 1 base and J by 3 bases, with 9 bases left in between. CDR1 and CDR2 from the germline V gene are SGHRS and YFSETQ. CDR3 length equals 14 residues. Here the CDR3 DNA reads TGCGCCAGCAGCTTGAGGGGTACGACAGATACGCAGTATTTT. Translating gives CASSLRGTTDTQYF.

The DNA for the CDR3 is TGTGCCAGCAGCTTAGGTGGAGGGTCCCACGAGCAGTACTTC. Residues: CASSLGGGSHEQYF. This chain joins TRBV7-6 and TRBJ2-7; possible D gene TRBD2, 6 bases. Germline CDR1 SGHVS, CDR2 FNYEAQ. The CDR3 extends over 14 amino acids. V gave up 1 base and J gave up 5 bases, with 12 bases separating them.

The J gene is TRBJ2-7, the V gene TRBV7-2; 9 nucleotides agree with TRBD1. Germline CDR1 reads SGHTA; CDR2 reads FQGNSA. With 4 bases clipped from V and 6 bases from J, the junction kept 7 bases outside the gene matches. The CDR3 length is 14 residues. CDR3 region: CASSSTGGRGEQYF. The CDR3, as DNA: TGTGCCAGCAGCTCTACAGGGGGCCGGGGCGAGCAGTACTTC.

This clonotype occurred many times. The gene calls are TRBV5-1 and TRBJ1-6; 9 nucleotides align to TRBD1. The junction had 0 bases not matched to a gene; V was cut back by 0 bases and J by 8 bases. Germline loops: CDR1 SGHRS, CDR2 YFSETQ. The CDR3 length is 14 residues. The CDR3 DNA is TGCGCCAGCAGCTTGGGACAGGGGGATTCACCCCTCCACTTT. This codes for CASSLGQGDSPLHF.

V and J are TRBV3-1 and TRBJ2-1; TRBD1 agrees at 8 bases. CDR1 is LGHDT, CDR2 YNNKEL, per germline (reference sequence). The V segment lost 4 bases and the J segment 8 bases; nucleotides outside the gene matches: 7. The CDR3 contains 14 residues. The CDR3 reads CASSPAAGGYEQFF. Here the CDR3 DNA reads TGTGCCAGCAGCCCGGCCGCAGGGGGCTATGAGCAGTTCTTC.

This chain joins TRBV5-6 and TRBJ2-7; 11 nucleotides agree with TRBD2. CDR3 length: 16 amino acids. Trimming at V came to 1 base and at J to 4 bases, leaving 7 bases not matched to a gene. CDR1 is SGHDT, CDR2 YYEEEE, per germline. The CDR3 region has the DNA TGTGCCAGCAGCTTGAGAGTTAGCGGGAGGGCGTACGAGCAGTACTTC. Translation gives CASSLRVSGRAYEQYF.

A few counts support this clonotype. The J gene is TRBJ2-2, the V gene TRBV20-1, with TRBD2 identical over 11 bases. Germline V gene data show CDR1 as DFQATT and CDR2 as SNEGSKA (reference sequence). The CDR3 totals 17 residues. The trim removed 2 bases at V and 0 bases at J, leaving 5 bases unmatched. In nucleotides, the CDR3 is TGCAGTGCTAGAAGGGCTAGCGGGGGGTCGAACACCGGGGAGCTGTTTTTT. Protein product: CSARRASGGSNTGELFF.

This clonotype turned up a few times. The chain links TRBV27 to TRBJ2-7; 8 bases align to TRBD1. The junction had 11 bases not matched to a gene; V was cut back by 5 bases and J by 5 bases. In germline, CDR1 is MNHEY, CDR2 SMNVEV (reference sequence). The CDR3 extends over 15 amino acids. For the CDR3, the DNA is TGTGCCAGCAGTCCTAACCGGGACAGGTACCACGAGCAGTACTTC. Protein product: CASSPNRDRYHEQYF.

This clonotype turned up a few times. The chain has TRBV12-3 or TRBV12-4 and TRBJ1-1, with D hard to call. The CDR3 contains 18 residues. Trimming pared 7 bases from V and 0 bases from J, leaving 24 bases between. The CDR3: CASTSRPPWALMNTEAFF. The CDR3 nucleotides are TGTGCCAGCACCTCTCGCCCCCCCTGGGCCTTAATGAACACTGAAGCTTTCTTT.

The rearrangement joins TRBV5-1 to TRBJ2-1; D may be TRBD1 (6 bases). V lost 3 bases and J 9 bases, leaving 13 bases between the germline ends. Looked up from germline, CDR1 is SGHRS and CDR2 is YFSETQ. The CDR3 has 13 amino acids. CDR3 nucleotide sequence: TGCGCCAGCAGCTCGGAAGCCAGGGGTGAGCAGTTCTTC. Protein product: CASSSEARGEQFF.

This clonotype came up many times. The chain recombines TRBV12-3 or TRBV12-4 with TRBJ2-7; D unresolved. V shed 6 bases and J shed 2 bases, with 11 bases lying between them. The CDR3 runs to 13 residues. The CDR3 spells CASSSPDAYEQYF. In DNA, the CDR3 is TGTGCCAGCAGCAGCCCCGATGCCTACGAGCAGTACTTC.